The clone carrying this T cell receptor (beta chain) was observed a few times. Germline-derived CDR1 and CDR2 are MNHEY and SMNVEV (reference sequence). CDR3 length: 18 residues. Trimming at V came to 3 bases and at J to 0 bases, leaving 8 bases not matched to a gene. As processed by the authors: From reference gene primer amplification, estimates of nucleated cell counts were derived. Generated by immunoSEQ multiplex PCR, the TCRdb table keeps only in-frame clones and is missing some. D and trimming were read from the DNA, whereas the V and J calls and clone size are those reported in that table. This sample has about 350,000 clones, with roughly 90% found just once. This sample is drawn from a study of blood T cell repertoires in COVID-19. Study details: Sites in the United States, Italy and Spain provided acute and convalescent COVID-19 samples. Sample material is recorded as cDNA or gDNA derived from T cells, B-cell-depleted T cells, or PBMCs.

Followed over time, Seattle patients had been enrolled while infection was active. The chain employs TRBV27 and TRBJ2-6; the match to TRBD1 covers 7 bases. The sequence derives from a man under 40 with COVID-19, enrolled during active disease. The sample comprised peripheral blood. DNA for the CDR3: TGTGCCAGCAGTTTGACAGGGCCGGGAAGCTCTGGGGCCAACGTCCTGACTTTC. It is translated as CASSLTGPGSSGANVLTF.